In this sample, the clone carrying this TCR beta chain turned up many times. This entry belongs to a study of T cell responses to AZD1222 COVID-19 vaccine. The data were produced by immunoSEQ multiplex PCR, yet TCRdb's version contains in-frame clones alone and is incomplete. The data contain roughly 130,000 clones, approximately 86% of them singletons. Germline-derived CDR1 and CDR2 are SGDLS and YYNGEE. V shed 3 bases and J shed 7 bases, with 5 bases lying between them. The CDR3 is made up of 12 amino acids. The sequence came from an adult in good health. The V and J genes are TRBV9 and TRBJ1-6; D uncertain. Specimen: peripheral blood, collected on day 0 of AZD1222 vaccination. The CDR3 reads CASSGGNSPLHF. In DNA, the CDR3 is TGTGCCAGCAGCGGCGGCAATTCACCCCTCCACTTT.